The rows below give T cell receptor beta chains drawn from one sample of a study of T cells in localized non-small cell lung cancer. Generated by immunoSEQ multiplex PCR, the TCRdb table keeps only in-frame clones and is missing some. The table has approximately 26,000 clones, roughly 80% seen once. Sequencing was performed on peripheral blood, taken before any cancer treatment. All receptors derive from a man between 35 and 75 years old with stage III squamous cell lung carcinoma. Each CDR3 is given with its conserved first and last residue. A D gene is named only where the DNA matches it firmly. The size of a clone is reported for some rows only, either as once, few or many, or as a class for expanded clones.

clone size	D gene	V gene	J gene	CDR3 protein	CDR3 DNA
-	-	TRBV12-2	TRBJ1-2	CASRLAKGIRYGYTF	TGTGCAAGTCGCTTAGCGAAAGGGATTCGCTATGGCTACACCTTC
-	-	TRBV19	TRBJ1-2	CASSAPGGLYGYTF	TGTGCCAGTAGTGCCCCGGGGGGGCTCTATGGCTACACCTTC
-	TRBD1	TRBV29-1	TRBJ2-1	CSVEGDRVNEQFF	TGCAGCGTTGAAGGGGACAGAGTAAATGAGCAGTTCTTC
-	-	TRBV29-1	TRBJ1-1	CSVAMGMNTEAFF	TGCAGCGTTGCTATGGGGATGAACACTGAAGCTTTCTTT
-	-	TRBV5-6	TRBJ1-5	CASSTREAPYQPQHF	TGTGCCAGCAGCACCAGGGAGGCCCCATATCAGCCCCAGCATTTT
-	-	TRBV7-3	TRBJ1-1	CASRSGQIMNTEAFF	TGTGCCAGCAGGTCTGGACAGATTATGAACACTGAAGCTTTCTTT
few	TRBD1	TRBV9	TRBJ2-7	CASSGQGPREQYF	TGTGCCAGCAGCGGACAGGGCCCTCGCGAGCAGTACTTC
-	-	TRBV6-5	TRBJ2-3	CASSYRQGGPDTQYF	TGTGCCAGCAGTTATAGACAGGGAGGCCCAGATACGCAGTATTTT
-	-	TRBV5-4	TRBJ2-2	CASSSKQGANTGELFF	TGTGCCAGCAGCTCGAAACAGGGCGCCAACACCGGGGAGCTGTTTTTT
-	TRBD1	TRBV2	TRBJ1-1	CASSTDRVHSEAFF	TGTGCCAGCAGTACGGACAGGGTCCATTCTGAAGCTTTCTTT
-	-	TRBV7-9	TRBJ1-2	CASRGWDYGYTF	TGTGCCAGCAGGGGGTGGGATTATGGCTACACCTTC
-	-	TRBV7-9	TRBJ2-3	CASSLIGGDTQYF	TGTGCCAGCAGCTTGATCGGGGGTGATACGCAGTATTTT
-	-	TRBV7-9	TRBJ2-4	CASSFSDLAKNIQYF	TGTGCCAGCAGCTTTTCCGACCTAGCCAAAAACATTCAGTACTTC
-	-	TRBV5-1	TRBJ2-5	CASSAGAMETQYF	TGCGCCAGCAGCGCCGGGGCTATGGAGACCCAGTACTTC
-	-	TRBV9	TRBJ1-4	CASSISMQKNEKLFF	TGTGCCAGCAGCATATCCATGCAGAAGAATGAAAAACTGTTTTTT
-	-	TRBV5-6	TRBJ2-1	CASSHSRNEQFF	TGTGCCAGCAGCCATTCCCGCAATGAGCAGTTCTTC
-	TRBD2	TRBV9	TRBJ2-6	CASSVAIAGGSSGANVLTF	TGTGCCAGCAGCGTAGCTATTGCGGGGGGAAGCTCTGGGGCCAACGTCCTGACTTTC
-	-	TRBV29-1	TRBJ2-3	CSVRDEGHTQYF	TGCAGCGTTCGGGACGAGGGTCATACGCAGTATTTT
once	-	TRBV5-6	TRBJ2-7	CASSSELVGLEQYF	TGTGCCAGCAGCTCAGAATTAGTCGGGCTCGAGCAGTACTTC
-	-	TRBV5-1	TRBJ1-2	CASSSVGESSGTGYTF	TGCGCCAGCAGCTCGGTAGGGGAAAGCTCTGGGACTGGCTACACCTTC
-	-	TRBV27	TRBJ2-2	CASSLLGGPELFF	TGTGCCAGCAGTTTATTGGGGGGGCCCGAGCTGTTTTTT
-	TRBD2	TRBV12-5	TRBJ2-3	CASGLVLIRGLAGGSTDTQYF	TGTGCTAGTGGTTTGGTACTAATCCGAGGACTAGCGGGGGGCAGCACAGATACGCAGTATTTT